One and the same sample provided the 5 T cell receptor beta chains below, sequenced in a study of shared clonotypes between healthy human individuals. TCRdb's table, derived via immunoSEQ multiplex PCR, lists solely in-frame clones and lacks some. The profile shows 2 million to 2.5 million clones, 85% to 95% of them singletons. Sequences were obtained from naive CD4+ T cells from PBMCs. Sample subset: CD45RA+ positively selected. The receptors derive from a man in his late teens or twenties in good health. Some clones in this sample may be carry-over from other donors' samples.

CDR3 in amino acids: CASSLMLGSDTQYF. The CDR3 nucleotides are TGTGCCAGCAGTTTAATGTTGGGTTCAGATACGCAGTATTTT. The chain employs TRBV27 and TRBJ2-3; no reliable D call. V gave up 2 bases and J gave up 4 bases, with 10 bases separating them. CDR1 is MNHEY, CDR2 SMNVEV, per germline (reference sequence). The CDR3 has 14 amino acids.

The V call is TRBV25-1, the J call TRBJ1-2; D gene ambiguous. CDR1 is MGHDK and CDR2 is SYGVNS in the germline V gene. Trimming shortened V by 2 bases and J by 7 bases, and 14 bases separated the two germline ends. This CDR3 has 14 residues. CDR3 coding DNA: TGTGCCAGCAGTGAAGGACTGGGCCTTAGTGGCTACACCTTC. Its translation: CASSEGLGLSGYTF.

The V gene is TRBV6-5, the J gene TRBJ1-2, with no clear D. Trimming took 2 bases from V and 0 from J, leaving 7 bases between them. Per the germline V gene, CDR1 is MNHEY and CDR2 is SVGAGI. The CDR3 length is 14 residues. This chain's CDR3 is CASSYRTPNYGYTF. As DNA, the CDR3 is TGTGCCAGCAGTTACAGGACGCCTAACTATGGCTACACCTTC.

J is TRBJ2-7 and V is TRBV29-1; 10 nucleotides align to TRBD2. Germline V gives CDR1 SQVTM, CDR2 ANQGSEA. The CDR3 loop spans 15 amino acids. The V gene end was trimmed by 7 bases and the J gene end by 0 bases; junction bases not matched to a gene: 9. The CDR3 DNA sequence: TGCAGCGCAGCGGGAGGGCCCGGGGGCTCCTACGAGCAGTACTTC. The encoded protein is CSAAGGPGGSYEQYF.

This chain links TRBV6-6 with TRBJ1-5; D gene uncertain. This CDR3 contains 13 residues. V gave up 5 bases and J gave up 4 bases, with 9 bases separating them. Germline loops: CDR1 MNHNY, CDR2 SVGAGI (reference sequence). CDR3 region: CASSIQGNQPQHF. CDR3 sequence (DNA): TGTGCCAGCAGTATACAAGGGAATCAGCCCCAGCATTTT.